This TCR beta chain comes out of a study of regulatory T cells in long-lasting Graves disease. The time point was: persistent/refractory GD, antithyroid drugs over 5 years with positive TRAb. Preparation of the TCR library used RNA extracted from PBMCs. V lost 2 bases and J lost 2; bases outside the gene matches: 5. CDR3 size: 15 residues. The V gene's germline CDR1 is SEHNR and CDR2 FQNEAQ (reference sequence). With iRepertoire HTBI primers and Arm-PCR of CDR3 regions, TCR beta libraries were built. TCRdb re-analysed the multiplex PCR reads in MiXCR, keeping a single row per CDR3 protein. There are some 430,000 distinct CDR3 sequences in the sample; 20% to 25% occur only once, and about 7% lies in the top ten.

Sequenced material: peripheral blood mononuclear cells (PBMCs), taken when the disease was refractory, from a patient treated with antithyroid drugs. The TCR sequence derives from a female donor with Graves disease. This sequence joins TRBV7-9 and TRBJ2-5; 7 nucleotides align to TRBD1. The CDR3 sequence: CASSLIGTDQETQYF. Here the CDR3 DNA reads TGTGCCAGCAGCTTAATCGGGACAGATCAAGAGACCCAGTACTTC.